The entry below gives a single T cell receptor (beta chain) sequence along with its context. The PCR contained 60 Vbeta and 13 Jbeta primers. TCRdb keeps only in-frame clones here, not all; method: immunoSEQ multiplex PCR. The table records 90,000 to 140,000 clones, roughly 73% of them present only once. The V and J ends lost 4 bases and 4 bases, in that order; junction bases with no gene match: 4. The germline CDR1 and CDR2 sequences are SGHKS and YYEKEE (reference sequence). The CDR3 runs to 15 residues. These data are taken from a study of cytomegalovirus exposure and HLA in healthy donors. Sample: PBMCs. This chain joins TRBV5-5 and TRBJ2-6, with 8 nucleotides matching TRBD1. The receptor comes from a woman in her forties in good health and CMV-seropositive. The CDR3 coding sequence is TGTGCCAGCAGCCCCGGACAGGGCGGGGCCAACGTCCTGACTTTC. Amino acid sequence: CASSPGQGGANVLTF.